This TCR beta chain appears in the sequencing data of a study of blood T cell repertoires in COVID-19. In the study overall: Some COVID-19 samples were acute and others convalescent; all came from the United States, Italy and Spain. Sample material is recorded as cDNA or gDNA derived from T cells, B-cell-depleted T cells, or PBMCs.

In the authors' methods: For nucleated cells, counts were estimated from reference gene primer amplification. Sequencing was performed with immunoSEQ multiplex PCR; in TCRdb, only in-frame clones are kept and a portion is missing. V and J calls and clone size are as listed in that table; D and trimming were resolved from the DNA. Of 100,000 to 150,000 clones in the sample, 70% to 90% were seen once. This sequence originates from a man aged 45 to 65 with acute or convalescent COVID-19. Source material: peripheral blood.

The CDR3 nucleotides are TGCGCCAGCAGCTTGGTTAGCGGCAATCAGCCCCAGCATTTT. Amino acids: CASSLVSGNQPQHF. The chain uses TRBV5-1 and TRBJ1-5; no firm D call. V was clipped by 0 bases and J by 2 bases, with 6 bases between them. Germline V CDR1 and CDR2: SGHRS, YFSETQ. CDR3 length: 14 residues.